A selection of T cell receptor beta chains follows, all from one sample in a study of T-cell memory formation after mild COVID-19. Using its own MiXCR run on the 5' RACE reads, TCRdb lists one record per CDR3 protein. The table has roughly 300,000 distinct CDR3 sequences, roughly 8.2% seen once; the top ten hold 22%. Sequences were obtained from PBMCs or a T cell subset sorted from them (not recorded which). These receptor sequences come from a man younger than 35 who had mild COVID-19 (a few samples of this study predate the infection). Cell type and time point are not known. The CDR3 runs from the conserved cysteine through the conserved F or W. The D gene is left open where the match is weak. Size is omitted from some rows. Given values are once, few, many or a class for expanded clones.

abundance | j_gene | d_gene | v_gene | CDR3aa | CDR3nt
- | TRBJ2-7 | - | TRBV12-3/TRBV12-4 | CASRTSGTPYEQYF | TGTGCCAGCAGAACGTCCGGGACCCCCTACGAGCAGTACTTC
few | TRBJ1-2 | - | TRBV6-5 | CASSSGGHGYTF | TGTGCCAGCAGTTCGGGGGGTCATGGCTACACCTTC
few | TRBJ2-7 | TRBD1 | TRBV27 | CASARTGGSSPYEQYF | TGTGCCAGCGCCCGGACAGGGGGCTCCAGTCCCTACGAGCAGTACTTC
many | TRBJ2-5 | TRBD1 | TRBV5-1 | CASSLEGQTPFQETQYF | TGCGCCAGCAGCTTGGAGGGACAGACACCGTTCCAAGAGACCCAGTACTTC
- | TRBJ1-1 | - | TRBV18 | CASSGTFNTEAFF | TGTGCCAGCTCCGGGACATTTAACACTGAAGCTTTCTTT
many | TRBJ2-1 | - | TRBV12-3/TRBV12-4 | CASKEGDYNEQFF | TGTGCCAGCAAGGAGGGAGATTACAATGAGCAGTTCTTC
many | TRBJ2-3 | - | TRBV5-1 | CASSLDVDTQYF | TGCGCCAGCAGCTTGGATGTGGATACGCAGTATTTT
few | TRBJ1-3 | TRBD1 | TRBV19 | CASKPQGNTIYF | TGTGCCAGCAAACCACAGGGGAACACCATATATTTT
many | TRBJ2-7 | - | TRBV5-1 | CASSLSGTPAYEQYF | TGCGCCAGCAGCTTATCAGGGACTCCGGCCTACGAGCAGTACTTC
- | TRBJ2-1 | - | TRBV12-3/TRBV12-4 | CASRQFRDFSYNEQFF | TGTGCCAGCAGGCAGTTCCGGGACTTCTCCTACAATGAGCAGTTCTTC
- | TRBJ2-7 | TRBD2 | TRBV3-1 | CASSQDRGGGYEQYF | TGTGCCAGCAGCCAAGATCGCGGGGGGGGCTACGAGCAGTACTTC
- | TRBJ2-2 | TRBD1 | TRBV7-9 | CASSGTDGELFF | TGTGCCAGCAGCGGGACAGACGGGGAGCTGTTTTTT
- | TRBJ1-2 | TRBD1 | TRBV9 | CASSADRDRKDYGYTF | TGTGCCAGCAGCGCCGACCGGGACAGGAAGGACTATGGCTACACCTTC
few | TRBJ2-3 | TRBD2 | TRBV19 | CASNPTGLAGTDTQYF | TGTGCCAGTAACCCAACAGGACTAGCGGGAACAGATACGCAGTATTTT
- | TRBJ1-1 | TRBD1 | TRBV7-6 | CASSFAPGQGDTEAFF | TGTGCCAGCAGCTTCGCCCCGGGACAGGGAGACACTGAAGCTTTCTTT
many | TRBJ1-1 | - | TRBV29-1 | CSVGIGGSEAFF | TGCAGCGTTGGGATAGGGGGATCTGAAGCTTTCTTT
many | TRBJ2-7 | - | TRBV12-3/TRBV12-4 | CASSRMGGQYF | TGTGCCAGCAGCCGTATGGGAGGGCAGTACTTC
- | TRBJ2-3 | - | TRBV2 | CASRGTGPPTDTQYF | TGTGCCAGCAGGGGTACCGGACCCCCCACCGATACGCAGTATTTT